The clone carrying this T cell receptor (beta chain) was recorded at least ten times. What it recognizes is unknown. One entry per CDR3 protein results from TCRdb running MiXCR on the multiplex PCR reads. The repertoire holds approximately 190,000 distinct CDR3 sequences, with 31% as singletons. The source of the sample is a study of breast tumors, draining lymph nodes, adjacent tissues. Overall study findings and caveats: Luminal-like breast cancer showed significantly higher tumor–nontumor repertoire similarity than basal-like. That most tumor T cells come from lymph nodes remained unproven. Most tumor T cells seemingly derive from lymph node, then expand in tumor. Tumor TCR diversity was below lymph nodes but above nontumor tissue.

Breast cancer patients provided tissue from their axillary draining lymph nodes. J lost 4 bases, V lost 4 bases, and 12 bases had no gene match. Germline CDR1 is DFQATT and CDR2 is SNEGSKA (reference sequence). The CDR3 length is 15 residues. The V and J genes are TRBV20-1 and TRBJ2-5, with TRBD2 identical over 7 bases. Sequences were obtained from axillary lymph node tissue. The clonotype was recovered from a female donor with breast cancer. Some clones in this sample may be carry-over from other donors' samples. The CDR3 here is CSATDRGDGIETQYF. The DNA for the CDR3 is TGCAGTGCTACGGACCGGGGGGACGGGATAGAGACCCAGTACTTC.